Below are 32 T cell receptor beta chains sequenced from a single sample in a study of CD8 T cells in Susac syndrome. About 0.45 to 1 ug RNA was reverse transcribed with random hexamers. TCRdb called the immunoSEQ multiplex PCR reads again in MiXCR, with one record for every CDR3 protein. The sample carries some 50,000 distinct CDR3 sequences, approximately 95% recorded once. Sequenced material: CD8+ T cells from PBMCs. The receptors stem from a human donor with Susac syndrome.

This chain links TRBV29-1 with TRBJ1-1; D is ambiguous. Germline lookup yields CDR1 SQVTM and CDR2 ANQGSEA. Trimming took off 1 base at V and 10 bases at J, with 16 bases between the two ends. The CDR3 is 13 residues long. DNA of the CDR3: TGCAGCGTTGAAGGTACAGCGTCGGTTGGAGCTTTCTTT. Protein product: CSVEGTASVGAFF.

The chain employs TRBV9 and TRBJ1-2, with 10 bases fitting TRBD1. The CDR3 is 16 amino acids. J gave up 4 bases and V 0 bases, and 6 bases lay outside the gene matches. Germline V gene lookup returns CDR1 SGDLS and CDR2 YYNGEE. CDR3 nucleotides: TGTGCCAGCAGCGTAGGACAGGGGGCCGACCCCTATGGCTACACCTTC. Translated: CASSVGQGADPYGYTF.

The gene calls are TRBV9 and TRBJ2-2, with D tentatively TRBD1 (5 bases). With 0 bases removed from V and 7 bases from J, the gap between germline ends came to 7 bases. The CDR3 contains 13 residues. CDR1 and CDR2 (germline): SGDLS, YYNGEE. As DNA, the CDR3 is TGTGCCAGCAGCGTAGCTACAGGCGGGGAGCTGTTTTTT. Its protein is CASSVATGGELFF.

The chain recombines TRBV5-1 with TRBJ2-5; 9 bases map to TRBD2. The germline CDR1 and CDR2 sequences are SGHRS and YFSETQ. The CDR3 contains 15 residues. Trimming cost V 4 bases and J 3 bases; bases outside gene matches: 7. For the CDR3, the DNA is TGCGCCAGCAGCCCTGGGACTAGCAGTGAAGAGACCCAGTACTTC. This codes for CASSPGTSSEETQYF.

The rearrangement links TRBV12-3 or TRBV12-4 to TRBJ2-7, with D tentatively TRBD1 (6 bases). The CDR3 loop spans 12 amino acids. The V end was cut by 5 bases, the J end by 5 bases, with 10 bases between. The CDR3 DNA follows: TGTGCCAGCAGTCTTACAGGGAACGAGCAGTACTTC. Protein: CASSLTGNEQYF.

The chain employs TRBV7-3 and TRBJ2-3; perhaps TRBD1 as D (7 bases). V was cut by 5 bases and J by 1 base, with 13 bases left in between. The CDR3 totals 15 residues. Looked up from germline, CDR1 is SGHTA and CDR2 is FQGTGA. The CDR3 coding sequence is TGTGCCAGCAGCAGCCAGGGGGGTGGCACAGATACGCAGTATTTT. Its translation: CASSSQGGGTDTQYF. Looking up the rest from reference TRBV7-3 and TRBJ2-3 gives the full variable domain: GAGVSQTPSNKVTEKGKYVELRCDPISGHTALYWYRQSLGQGPEFLIYFQGTGAADDSGLPNDRFFAVRPEGSVSTLKIQRTERGDSAVYLCASSSQGGGTDTQYFGPGTRLTVL.

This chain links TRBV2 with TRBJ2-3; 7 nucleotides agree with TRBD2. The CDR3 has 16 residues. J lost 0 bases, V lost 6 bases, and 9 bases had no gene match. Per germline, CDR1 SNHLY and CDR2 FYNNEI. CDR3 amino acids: CASRRAGRASTDTQYF. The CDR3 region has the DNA TGTGCCAGCAGGAGAGCGGGGCGGGCTAGCACAGATACGCAGTATTTT.

CDR3 coding DNA: TGTGCCAGCAGCATACAGGGGACCACCTATGGCTACACCTTC. As protein: CASSIQGTTYGYTF. The chain combines TRBV21-1 with TRBJ1-2; TRBD1 is the table's D call and was not checked against the DNA. TRBV21-1 is labeled a pseudogene. The CDR3 spans 14 residues.

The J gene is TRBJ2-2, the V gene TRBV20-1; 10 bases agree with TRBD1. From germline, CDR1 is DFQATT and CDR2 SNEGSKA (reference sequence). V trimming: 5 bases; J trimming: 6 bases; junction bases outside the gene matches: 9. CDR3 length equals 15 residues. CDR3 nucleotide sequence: TGCAGTGCTTACCCGGGACAGGGGTTTTCCGGGGAGCTGTTTTTT. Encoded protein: CSAYPGQGFSGELFF.

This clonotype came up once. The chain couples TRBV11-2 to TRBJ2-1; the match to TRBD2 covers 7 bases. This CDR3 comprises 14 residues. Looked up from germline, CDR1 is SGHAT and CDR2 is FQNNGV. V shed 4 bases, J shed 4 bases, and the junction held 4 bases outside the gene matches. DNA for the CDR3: TGTGCCAGCAGCTCCAAAGCGGGGTACAATGAGCAGTTCTTC. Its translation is CASSSKAGYNEQFF.

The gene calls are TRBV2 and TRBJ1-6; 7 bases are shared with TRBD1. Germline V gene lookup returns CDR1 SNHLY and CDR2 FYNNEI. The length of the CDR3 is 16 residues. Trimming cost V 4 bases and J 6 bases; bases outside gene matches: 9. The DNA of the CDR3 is TGTGCCAGCAGTGCACTCAGACAGGGAGTTAATTCACCCCTCCACTTT. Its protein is CASSALRQGVNSPLHF.

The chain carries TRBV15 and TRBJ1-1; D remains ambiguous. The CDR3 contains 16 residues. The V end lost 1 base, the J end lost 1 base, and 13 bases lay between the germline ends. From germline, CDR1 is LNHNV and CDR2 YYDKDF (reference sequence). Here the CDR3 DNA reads TGTGCCACCAGCAGAGGGGTCGGCGCCCGGAACACTGAAGCTTTCTTT. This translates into CATSRGVGARNTEAFF.

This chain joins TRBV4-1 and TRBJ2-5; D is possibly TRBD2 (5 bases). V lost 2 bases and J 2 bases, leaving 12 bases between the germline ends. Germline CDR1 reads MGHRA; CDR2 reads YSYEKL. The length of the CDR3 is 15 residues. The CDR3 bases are TGCGCCAGCAGCCAACCTTGGCCGGGACAAGAGACCCAGTACTTC. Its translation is CASSQPWPGQETQYF.

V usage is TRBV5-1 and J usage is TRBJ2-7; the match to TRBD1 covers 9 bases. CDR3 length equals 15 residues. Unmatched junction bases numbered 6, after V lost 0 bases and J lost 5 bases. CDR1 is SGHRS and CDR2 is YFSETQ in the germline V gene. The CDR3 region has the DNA TGCGCCAGCAGCTTGGGGTCCCGACAGGGGGACGAGCAGTACTTC. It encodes CASSLGSRQGDEQYF.

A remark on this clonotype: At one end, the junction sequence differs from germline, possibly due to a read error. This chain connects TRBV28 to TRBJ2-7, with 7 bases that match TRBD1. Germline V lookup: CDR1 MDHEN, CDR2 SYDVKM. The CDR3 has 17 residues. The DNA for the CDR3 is TGTGCCAGCAGATACCAAGACCGGACAGGTTACTCCCACGAGCAGTACTTC. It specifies CASRYQDRTGYSHEQYF.

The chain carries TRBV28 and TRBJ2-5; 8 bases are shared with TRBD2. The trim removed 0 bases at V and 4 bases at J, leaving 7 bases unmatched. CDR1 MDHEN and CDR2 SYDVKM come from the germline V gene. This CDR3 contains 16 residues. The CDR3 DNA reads TGTGCCAGCAGTTTATGGGGCGGGGGGTCCGGAGAGACCCAGTACTTC. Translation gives CASSLWGGGSGETQYF.

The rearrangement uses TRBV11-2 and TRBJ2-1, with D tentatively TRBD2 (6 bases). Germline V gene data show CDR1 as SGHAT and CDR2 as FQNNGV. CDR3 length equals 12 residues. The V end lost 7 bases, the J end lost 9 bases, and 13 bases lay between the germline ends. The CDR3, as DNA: TGTGCCAGCACCCGCGGGGCTAGTGAGCAGTTCTTC. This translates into CASTRGASEQFF.

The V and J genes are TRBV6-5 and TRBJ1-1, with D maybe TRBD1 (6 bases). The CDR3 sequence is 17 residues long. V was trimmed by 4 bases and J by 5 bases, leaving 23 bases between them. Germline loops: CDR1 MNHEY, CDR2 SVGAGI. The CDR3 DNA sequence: TGTGCCAGCAGTTTCTACTCGTTACCAGGGGATCGGACTGAAGCTTTCTTT. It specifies CASSFYSLPGDRTEAFF.

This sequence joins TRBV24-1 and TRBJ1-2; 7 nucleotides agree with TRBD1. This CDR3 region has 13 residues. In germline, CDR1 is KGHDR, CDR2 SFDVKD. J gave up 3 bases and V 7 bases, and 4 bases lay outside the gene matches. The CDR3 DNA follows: TGTGCCACCAGCACAGGGGATTACTATGGCTACACCTTC. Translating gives CATSTGDYYGYTF.

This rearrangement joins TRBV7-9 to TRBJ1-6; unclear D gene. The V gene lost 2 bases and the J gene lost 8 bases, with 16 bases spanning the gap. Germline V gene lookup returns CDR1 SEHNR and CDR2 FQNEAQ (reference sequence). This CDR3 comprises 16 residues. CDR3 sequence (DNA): TGTGCCAGCAGCTTATGGGCCAGCCACGATTATTCACCCCTCCACTTT. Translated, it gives CASSLWASHDYSPLHF.

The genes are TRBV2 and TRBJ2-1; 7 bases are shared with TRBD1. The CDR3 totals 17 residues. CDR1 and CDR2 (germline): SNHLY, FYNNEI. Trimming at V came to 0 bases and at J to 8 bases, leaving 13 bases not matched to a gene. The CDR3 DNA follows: TGTGCCAGCAGTGAAGCGGAGGACAGGTTTACGTCCGATGAGCAGTTCTTC. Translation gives CASSEAEDRFTSDEQFF. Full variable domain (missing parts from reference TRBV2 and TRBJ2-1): EPEVTQTPSHQVTQMGQEVILRCVPISNHLYFYWYRQILGQKVEFLVSFYNNEISEKSEIFDDQFSVERPDGSNFTLKIRSTKLEDSAMYFCASSEAEDRFTSDEQFFGPGTRLTVL.

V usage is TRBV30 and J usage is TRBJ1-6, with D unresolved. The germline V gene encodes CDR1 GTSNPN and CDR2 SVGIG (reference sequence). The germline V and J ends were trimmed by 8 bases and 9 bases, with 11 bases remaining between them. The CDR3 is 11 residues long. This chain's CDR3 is CAARLGSPLHF. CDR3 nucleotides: TGTGCCGCCCGGTTGGGTTCACCCCTCCACTTT. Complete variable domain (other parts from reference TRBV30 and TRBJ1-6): SQTIHQWPATLVQPVGSPLSLECTVEGTSNPNLYWYRQAAGRGLQLLFYSVGIGQISSEVPQNLSASRPQDRQFILSSKKLLLSDSGFYLCAARLGSPLHFGNGTRLTVT.

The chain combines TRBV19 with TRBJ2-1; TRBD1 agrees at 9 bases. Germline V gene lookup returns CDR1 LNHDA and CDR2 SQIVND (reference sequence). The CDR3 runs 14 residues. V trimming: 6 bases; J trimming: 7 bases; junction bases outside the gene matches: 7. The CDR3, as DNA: TGTGCCAGTAGCCCACAGGGGGCAAGGAATGAGCAGTTCTTC. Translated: CASSPQGARNEQFF.

For the CDR3, the DNA is TGTGCCAGCAGCCGTACCGGCGAGCAGTACTTC. Translating gives CASSRTGEQYF. J is TRBJ2-7 and V is TRBV4-2; D gene uncertain. Germline V gene data show CDR1 as LGHNA and CDR2 as YNFKEQ. This CDR3 region has 11 residues. V was pared by 4 bases and J by 6 bases, with 7 bases between.

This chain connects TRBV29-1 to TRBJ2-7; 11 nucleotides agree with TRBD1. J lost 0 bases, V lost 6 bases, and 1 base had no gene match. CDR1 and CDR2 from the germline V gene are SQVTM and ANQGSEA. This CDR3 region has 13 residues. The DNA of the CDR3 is TGCAGCGTGGGACAGGGGGACTCCTACGAGCAGTACTTC. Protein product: CSVGQGDSYEQYF.

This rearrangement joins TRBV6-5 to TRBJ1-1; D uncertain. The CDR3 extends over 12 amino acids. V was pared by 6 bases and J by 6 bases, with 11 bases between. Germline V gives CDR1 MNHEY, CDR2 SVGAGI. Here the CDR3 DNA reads TGTGCCAGCAGATATTACGGGGCTGAAGCTTTCTTT. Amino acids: CASRYYGAEAFF.

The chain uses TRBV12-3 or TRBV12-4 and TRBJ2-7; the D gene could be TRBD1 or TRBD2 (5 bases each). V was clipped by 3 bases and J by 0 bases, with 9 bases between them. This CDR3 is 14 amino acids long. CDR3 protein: CASSFTGTSYEQYF. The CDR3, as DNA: TGTGCCAGCAGTTTCACCGGGACCTCCTACGAGCAGTACTTC.

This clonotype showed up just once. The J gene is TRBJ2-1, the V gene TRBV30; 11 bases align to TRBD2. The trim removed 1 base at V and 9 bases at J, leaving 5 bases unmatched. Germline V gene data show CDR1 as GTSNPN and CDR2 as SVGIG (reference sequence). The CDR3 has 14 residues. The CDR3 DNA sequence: TGTGCCTGGAGTGAGACTAGCGGGGAATTTGAGCAGTTCTTC. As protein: CAWSETSGEFEQFF.

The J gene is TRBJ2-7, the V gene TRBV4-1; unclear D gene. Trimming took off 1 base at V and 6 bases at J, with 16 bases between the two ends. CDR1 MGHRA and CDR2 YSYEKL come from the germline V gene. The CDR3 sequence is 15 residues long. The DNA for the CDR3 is TGCGCCAGCAGCCAAGGACCGTTCAATGGCGCCGAGCAGTACTTC. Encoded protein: CASSQGPFNGAEQYF.

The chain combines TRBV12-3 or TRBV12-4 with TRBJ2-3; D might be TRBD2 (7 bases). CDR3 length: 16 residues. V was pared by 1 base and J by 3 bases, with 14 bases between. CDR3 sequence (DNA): TGTGCCAGCAGTTTAGTAGGCGGGGGCGGAACAGATACGCAGTATTTT. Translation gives CASSLVGGGGTDTQYF.

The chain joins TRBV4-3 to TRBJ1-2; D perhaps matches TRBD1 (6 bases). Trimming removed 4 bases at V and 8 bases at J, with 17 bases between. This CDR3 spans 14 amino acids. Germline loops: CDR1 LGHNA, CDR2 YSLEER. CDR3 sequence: CASSRVGTSEGYTF. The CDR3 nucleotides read TGCGCCAGCAGCCGCGTTGGGACATCCGAGGGCTACACCTTC.

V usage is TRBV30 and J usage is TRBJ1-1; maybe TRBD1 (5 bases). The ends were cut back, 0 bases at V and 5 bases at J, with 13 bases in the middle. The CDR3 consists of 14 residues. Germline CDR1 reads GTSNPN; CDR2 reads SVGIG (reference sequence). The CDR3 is CAWSVGAAGTEAFF. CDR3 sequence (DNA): TGTGCCTGGAGTGTTGGCGCAGCAGGGACTGAAGCTTTCTTT.